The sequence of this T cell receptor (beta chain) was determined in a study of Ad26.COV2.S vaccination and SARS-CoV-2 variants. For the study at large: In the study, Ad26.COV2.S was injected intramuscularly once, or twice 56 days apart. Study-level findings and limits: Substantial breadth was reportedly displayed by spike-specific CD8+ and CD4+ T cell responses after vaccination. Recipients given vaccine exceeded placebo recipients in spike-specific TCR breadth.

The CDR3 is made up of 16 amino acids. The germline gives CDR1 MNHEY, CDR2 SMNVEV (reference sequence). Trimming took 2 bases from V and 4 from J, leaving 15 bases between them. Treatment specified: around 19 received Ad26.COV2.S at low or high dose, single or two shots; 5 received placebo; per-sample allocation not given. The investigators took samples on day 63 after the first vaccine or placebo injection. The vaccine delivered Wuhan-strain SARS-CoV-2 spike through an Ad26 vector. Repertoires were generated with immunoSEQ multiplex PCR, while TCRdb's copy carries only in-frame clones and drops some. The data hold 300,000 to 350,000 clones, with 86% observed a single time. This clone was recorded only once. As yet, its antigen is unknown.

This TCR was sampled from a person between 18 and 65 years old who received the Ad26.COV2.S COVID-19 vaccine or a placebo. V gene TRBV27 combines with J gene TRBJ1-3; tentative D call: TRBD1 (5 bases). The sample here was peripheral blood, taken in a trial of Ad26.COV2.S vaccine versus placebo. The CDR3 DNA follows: TGTGCCAGCAGTTTAGGGGCAGGGACGGCCGGAAACACCATATATTTT. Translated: CASSLGAGTAGNTIYF.